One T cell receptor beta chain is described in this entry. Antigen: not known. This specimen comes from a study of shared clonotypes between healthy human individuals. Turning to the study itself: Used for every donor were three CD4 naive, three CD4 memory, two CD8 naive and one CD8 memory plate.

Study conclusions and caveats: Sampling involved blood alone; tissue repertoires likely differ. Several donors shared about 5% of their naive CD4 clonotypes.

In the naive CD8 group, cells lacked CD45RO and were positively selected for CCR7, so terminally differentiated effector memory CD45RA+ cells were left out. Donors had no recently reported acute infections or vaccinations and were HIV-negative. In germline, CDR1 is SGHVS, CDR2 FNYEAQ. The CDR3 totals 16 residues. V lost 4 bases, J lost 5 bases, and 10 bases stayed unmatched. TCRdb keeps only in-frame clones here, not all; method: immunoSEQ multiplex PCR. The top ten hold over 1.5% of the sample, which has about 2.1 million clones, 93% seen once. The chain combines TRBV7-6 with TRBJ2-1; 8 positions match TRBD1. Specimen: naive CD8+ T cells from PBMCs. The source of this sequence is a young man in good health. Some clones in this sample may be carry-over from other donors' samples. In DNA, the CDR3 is TGTGCCAGCAGCTGGATCGAGGACAGGGCTCACAATGAGCAGTTCTTC. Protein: CASSWIEDRAHNEQFF.